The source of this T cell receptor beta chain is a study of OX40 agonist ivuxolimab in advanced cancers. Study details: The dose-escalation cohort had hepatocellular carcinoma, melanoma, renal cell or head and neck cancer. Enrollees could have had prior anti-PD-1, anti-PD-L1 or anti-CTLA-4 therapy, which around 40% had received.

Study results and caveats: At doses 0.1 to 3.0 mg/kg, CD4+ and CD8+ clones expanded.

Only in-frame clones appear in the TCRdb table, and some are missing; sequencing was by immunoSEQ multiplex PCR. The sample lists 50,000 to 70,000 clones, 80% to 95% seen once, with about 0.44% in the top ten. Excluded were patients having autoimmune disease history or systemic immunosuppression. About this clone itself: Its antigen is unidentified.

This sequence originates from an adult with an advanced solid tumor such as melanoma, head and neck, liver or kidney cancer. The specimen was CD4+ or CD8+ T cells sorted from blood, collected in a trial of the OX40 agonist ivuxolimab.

CDR3 amino acids: CAGNTGGSNAYNEQFF. The CDR3 DNA sequence: TGTGCCGGTAACACCGGCGGGAGTAACGCCTACAATGAGCAGTTCTTC. This sequence joins TRBV30 and TRBJ2-1; 7 bases line up with TRBD2. J gave up 2 bases and V 8 bases, and 15 bases lay outside the gene matches. CDR1 and CDR2 from the germline V gene are GTSNPN and SVGIG (reference sequence). The CDR3 is made up of 16 amino acids.